These 21 T cell receptor beta chains share one sample of origin, sequenced in a study of blood T cell repertoires in COVID-19 (TCRdb year 2020). The library relied on the immunoSEQ multiplex PCR assay. Entries here come from immuneACCESS through TCRdb and include only in-frame sequences with V and J called. Some clones fail to appear in such tables; in the studies checked, an unresolved V gene covers under half of the shortfall, and the cause of the remainder is unknown. Present in this sample are roughly 51,000 clones, 80% to 90% of which were seen just once. Clones ranked in the top ten supply around 2.9% of the sample. Sequencing was performed on peripheral blood. These receptors were obtained from an elderly woman with acute or convalescent COVID-19.

This clone was detected only a few times. V and J are TRBV3-1 (or the pseudogene TRBV3-2) and TRBJ2-7; 9 bases fit TRBD2. The CDR3 consists of 13 residues. J was trimmed by 11 bases and V by 0 bases; bases with no gene match: 5. Germline CDR1 is LGHDT and CDR2 is YNNKEL (reference sequence). The CDR3 sequence is CASSQDRSGGKYF. Written as DNA, the CDR3 is TGTGCCAGCAGCCAAGATAGGAGCGGGGGGAAGTACTTC.

The chain uses TRBV7-2 and TRBJ2-3, with TRBD2 identical over 11 bases. The V gene's germline CDR1 is SGHTA and CDR2 FQGNSA. With 4 bases clipped from V and 0 bases from J, the junction kept 6 bases outside the gene matches. CDR3 length equals 17 residues. CDR3 in DNA: TGTGCCAGCAGCTACCTAGCGGGGGGCCGTAGCACAGATACGCAGTATTTT. This encodes CASSYLAGGRSTDTQYF. Supplemented by reference TRBV7-2 and TRBJ2-3, the full variable domain reads GAGVSQSPSNKVTEKGKDVELRCDPISGHTALYWYRQSLGQGLEFLIYFQGNSAPDKSGLPSDRFSAERTGGSVSTLTIQRTQQEDSAVYLCASSYLAGGRSTDTQYFGPGTRLTVL.

The chain carries TRBV10-1 and TRBJ2-7; no reliable D call. The CDR3 runs to 12 residues. Per germline, CDR1 WNHNN and CDR2 SYGVQD (reference sequence). V gave up 5 bases and J gave up 0 bases, with 5 bases separating them. CDR3 sequence: CASSYSSYEQYF. The CDR3 coding sequence is TGCGCCAGCAGTTATTCCTCCTACGAGCAGTACTTC.

V usage is TRBV5-6 and J usage is TRBJ2-7; the match to TRBD1 covers 7 bases. The CDR3 has 13 residues. With 6 bases clipped from V and 3 bases from J, the junction kept 6 bases outside the gene matches. The germline CDR1 and CDR2 sequences are SGHDT and YYEEEE. Written as DNA, the CDR3 is TGTGCCAGCAATAACAGGGGCAGCTACGAGCAGTACTTC. Protein sequence: CASNNRGSYEQYF.

The rearrangement joins TRBV7-2 to TRBJ2-1; 10 bases agree with TRBD2. CDR3 length equals 12 residues. With V trimmed by 7 bases and J by 10 bases, 4 bases remained unmatched. Germline V gene sequence: CDR1 SGHTA, CDR2 FQGNSA. The CDR3 reads CASTATSGEQFF. The CDR3 bases are TGTGCCAGCACCGCGACTAGCGGGGAGCAGTTCTTC.

V is TRBV30 and J is TRBJ2-3, with D uncertain. Deletions cut 0 bases from V and 2 bases from J, with 12 bases between. This CDR3 is built from 15 residues. Germline V gene lookup returns CDR1 GTSNPN and CDR2 SVGIG (reference sequence). The CDR3 coding sequence is TGTGCCTGGAGTGTTACGGCGGCTAACACAGATACGCAGTATTTT. Translation: CAWSVTAANTDTQYF.

The V call is TRBV2, the J call TRBJ2-6; D ambiguous. V gave up 7 bases and J gave up 4 bases, with 8 bases separating them. Germline CDR1 and CDR2: SNHLY and FYNNEI. The CDR3 contains 13 residues. The CDR3: CASTPSGANVLTF. The CDR3 nucleotides are TGTGCCAGCACTCCAAGCGGGGCCAACGTCCTGACTTTC.

About this clone itself: One junction end disagrees with the germline gene, perhaps due to a read error. The chain employs TRBV5-4 and TRBJ1-6; 7 bases line up with TRBD1. Germline V lookup: CDR1 SGHNT, CDR2 YYREEE (reference sequence). This CDR3 is 15 amino acids long. In DNA, the CDR3 is TGTGCCAGCAGCCCCGGGACAGCTATAAATTCCCCCCTCCACTTT. This codes for CASSPGTAINSPLHF.

V usage is TRBV30 and J usage is TRBJ2-7; D is undetermined. This CDR3 is 11 amino acids long. V gave up 0 bases and J gave up 7 bases, with 7 bases separating them. The V gene's germline CDR1 is GTSNPN and CDR2 SVGIG (reference sequence). The CDR3 here is CAWSVKSEQYF. The CDR3 DNA reads as TGTGCCTGGAGTGTAAAATCGGAGCAGTACTTC.

The chain recombines TRBV5-1 with TRBJ2-3; D is ambiguous. Per the germline V gene, CDR1 is SGHRS and CDR2 is YFSETQ. V lost 2 bases, J lost 3 bases, and 7 bases lay in between. The CDR3 length is 13 residues. The CDR3 here is CASSLEETDTQYF. The CDR3 DNA reads TGCGCCAGCAGCTTAGAGGAAACAGATACGCAGTATTTT.

The gene calls are TRBV9 and TRBJ1-2; 7 nucleotides align to TRBD1. The length of the CDR3 is 16 residues. Germline assignment: CDR1 SGDLS and CDR2 YYNGEE. V lost 3 bases, J lost 1 base, and 9 bases stayed unmatched. The CDR3 loop reads CASSALPGDSNYGYTF. The CDR3 DNA is TGTGCCAGCAGCGCATTGCCTGGGGACAGTAACTATGGCTACACCTTC.

The chain uses TRBV19 and TRBJ1-4; 9 bases line up with TRBD1. The J segment lost 4 bases and the V segment lost 5 bases, leaving 8 bases of the junction unmatched. CDR1 and CDR2 (germline): LNHDA, SQIVND (reference sequence). CDR3 length: 16 residues. CDR3 nucleotide sequence: TGTGCCAGTAGTCCCTGGGACAGGGCCGGTAATGAAAAACTGTTTTTT. Its protein product is CASSPWDRAGNEKLFF. Full variable domain (rest looked up from reference TRBV19 and TRBJ1-4): DGGITQSPKYLFRKEGQNVTLSCEQNLNHDAMYWYRQDPGQGLRLIYYSQIVNDFQKGDIAEGYSVSREKKESFPLTVTSAQKNPTAFYLCASSPWDRAGNEKLFFGSGTQLSVL.

This rearrangement joins TRBV5-1 to TRBJ1-2, with D hard to call. The germline gives CDR1 SGHRS, CDR2 YFSETQ. CDR3 length: 15 residues. With 0 bases removed from V and 0 bases from J, the gap between germline ends came to 9 bases. As DNA, the CDR3 is TGCGCCAGCAGCTTGGCCGGAGCCGCTAACTATGGCTACACCTTC. Amino acid sequence: CASSLAGAANYGYTF.

The chain recombines TRBV20-1 with TRBJ2-7; a weak D match, TRBD2 (6 bases). This CDR3 has 15 amino acids. Germline assignment: CDR1 DFQATT and CDR2 SNEGSKA (reference sequence). Trimming cost V 3 bases and J 3 bases, with 18 bases left between them. The CDR3 loop reads CSASWQGLYGYEQYF. The CDR3 coding sequence is TGCAGTGCTAGTTGGCAGGGACTTTACGGCTACGAGCAGTACTTC.

The J gene is TRBJ2-3, the V gene TRBV6-4, with TRBD2 identical over 8 bases. The CDR3 loop spans 17 amino acids. Looked up from germline, CDR1 is MRHNA and CDR2 is SNTAGT. Germline trimming cut 3 bases from V and 0 bases from J; bases unmatched to any gene: 8. The CDR3, as DNA: TGTGCCAGCAGTGAAGAGATAGCGGGATCTAGCACAGATACGCAGTATTTT. Translating gives CASSEEIAGSSTDTQYF.

The chain carries TRBV11-1 and TRBJ2-7; TRBD1 agrees at 7 bases. This CDR3 comprises 13 residues. Trimming cost V 5 bases and J 3 bases; bases outside gene matches: 4. The germline CDR1 and CDR2 sequences are SGHAT and FQDESV (reference sequence). The CDR3 loop reads CASSRDSIYEQYF. The DNA of the CDR3 is TGTGCCAGCAGCCGGGACAGCATCTACGAGCAGTACTTC. The full variable domain, its missing parts supplied by reference TRBV11-1 and TRBJ2-7, is EAEVAQSPRYKITEKSQAVAFWCDPISGHATLYWYRQILGQGPELLVQFQDESVVDDSQLPKDRFSAERLKGVDSTLKIQPAELGDSAMYLCASSRDSIYEQYFGPGTRLTVT.

The V gene is TRBV19, the J gene TRBJ2-7; 8 positions agree with TRBD2. Germline V gives CDR1 LNHDA, CDR2 SQIVND (reference sequence). The CDR3 totals 14 residues. V shed 7 bases, J shed 0 bases, and the junction held 5 bases outside the gene matches. The CDR3 reads CASMGAGDSYEQYF. CDR3 nucleotides: TGTGCCAGTATGGGAGCGGGGGACTCCTACGAGCAGTACTTC.

The chain couples TRBV21-1 to TRBJ2-1; the tabulated D call, TRBD2, remains unverified against the DNA. TRBV21-1 is labeled a pseudogene. CDR3 length equals 16 residues. The CDR3 nucleotides read TGTGCCAGCAGCGGCTTCGAGGCTCACCCTGCAGATGAGCAGTTCTTC. This sequence encodes CASSGFEAHPADEQFF.

The chain joins TRBV30 to TRBJ1-2, with a tentative D call TRBD1 (6 bases). Germline loops: CDR1 GTSNPN, CDR2 SVGIG (reference sequence). The ends were cut back, 2 bases at V and 4 bases at J, with 8 bases in the middle. CDR3 length equals 12 residues. DNA of the CDR3: TGTGCCTGGAGTCTGGACAGCTATGGCTACACCTTC. Translated: CAWSLDSYGYTF.

This clone was picked up a small number of times. The chain employs TRBV10-3 and TRBJ1-1; TRBD1 might be the D (6 bases). V was trimmed by 4 bases and J by 1 base, leaving 7 bases between them. Germline V gene sequence: CDR1 ENHRY, CDR2 SYGVKD. The CDR3 contains 13 residues. CDR3 bases: TGTGCCATCAGTGGGACAGCGAACACTGAAGCTTTCTTT. Translating it yields CAISGTANTEAFF.

The chain uses TRBV6-5 and TRBJ1-2; the D gene is possibly TRBD1 (6 bases). V gave up 7 bases and J gave up 2 bases, with 11 bases separating them. The length of the CDR3 is 13 residues. Germline CDR1 is MNHEY and CDR2 is SVGAGI. For the CDR3, the DNA is TGTGCCAGCATATCGACAGGAAACTATGGCTACACCTTC. It specifies CASISTGNYGYTF.